Below, 23 T cell receptor beta chains from the same sample are listed, as sequenced in a study of T cells expressing NK-cell markers. Reprocessing the 5' RACE reads, TCRdb reports a single entry for every CDR3 protein and omits DNA. Its clone listing holds about 460,000 distinct CDR3 sequences. The source material was blood T cells: a sorted CD56 or NKG2C T cell subset, CD4+ or CD8+ T cells, or bulk PBMC T cells (not recorded which). The receptors originated from a woman between 50 and 59 years old in good health.

This chain links TRBV5-1 with TRBJ2-3; TCRdb designates TRBD2, a call that cannot be tested without DNA. The CDR3 has 15 amino acids. Germline values: CDR1 SGHRS, CDR2 YFSETQ. The CDR3 reads CASSPGLAGGDTQYF.

The chain links TRBV29-1 to TRBJ2-4; checking the TCRdb D call of TRBD1 is not possible without DNA. CDR1 SQVTM and CDR2 ANQGSEA come from the germline V gene. This CDR3 comprises 14 residues. The CDR3 reads CSVAPLLAKNIQYF. Filled out from reference TRBV29-1 and TRBJ2-4, the complete variable domain reads SAVISQKPSRDICQRGTSLTIQCQVDSQVTMMFWYRQQPGQSLTLIATANQGSEATYESGFVIDKFPISRPNLTFSTLTVSNMSPEDSSIYLCSVAPLLAKNIQYFGAGTRLSVL.

The V gene is TRBV20-1, the J gene TRBJ1-2. The CDR3 has 12 residues. Germline CDR1 and CDR2: DFQATT and SNEGSKA (reference sequence). The CDR3 reads CSASLGNYGYTF.

The V and J genes are TRBV6-5 and TRBJ2-1; the D gene TCRdb calls, TRBD2, cannot be checked with no DNA. The germline V gene has CDR1 MNHEY and CDR2 SVGAGI. The CDR3 totals 16 residues. The CDR3 loop is CASSYMGLAEHNEQFF.

The chain joins TRBV3-1 to TRBJ2-1. Germline assignment: CDR1 LGHDT and CDR2 YNNKEL (reference sequence). The CDR3 runs to 12 residues. The CDR3 loop is CASSRTNNEQFF.

This chain joins TRBV4-2 and TRBJ2-3; TCRdb designates TRBD2, a call that cannot be tested without DNA. CDR3 size: 19 residues. Germline CDR1 reads LGHNA; CDR2 reads YNFKEQ. CDR3: CASSQDRASGRAITDTQYF.

The gene calls are TRBV6-5 and TRBJ1-1; TCRdb indicates TRBD1, and absent DNA this call remains unverified. The germline V gene encodes CDR1 MNHEY and CDR2 SVGAGI. This CDR3 has 15 amino acids. The CDR3 reads CASSYQGMENTEAFF.

This sequence joins TRBV5-4 and TRBJ2-1; TCRdb proposes TRBD1, but this gene call is untestable without DNA. There are 15 residues in the CDR3. Germline CDR1 is SGHNT and CDR2 is YYREEE (reference sequence). CDR3 sequence reads: CASSLGGAGFNEQFF.

The chain uses TRBV5-5 and TRBJ1-5; TCRdb calls TRBD1, which cannot be checked without DNA. The CDR3 covers 14 residues. Germline loops: CDR1 SGHKS, CDR2 YYEKEE (reference sequence). The CDR3 protein is CASSLRDNDQPQHF.

This chain joins TRBV24-1 and TRBJ2-2; TCRdb proposes TRBD2, but this gene call is untestable without DNA. Per the germline V gene, CDR1 is KGHDR and CDR2 is SFDVKD. The CDR3 extends over 15 amino acids. This chain's CDR3 is CATSDTARNTGELFF.

The rearrangement joins TRBV11-2 to TRBJ2-1. Looked up from germline, CDR1 is SGHAT and CDR2 is FQNNGV. The CDR3 length is 14 residues. The chain's CDR3 is CASSLDLLAHEQFF.

The chain is built from TRBV6-5 and TRBJ2-7; checking the TCRdb D call of TRBD1 is not possible without DNA. The CDR3 is 13 residues long. Germline CDR1 is MNHEY and CDR2 is SVGAGI. CDR3 amino acids: CASSSDGTYEQYF.

The gene calls are TRBV27 and TRBJ2-7; the TCRdb call, TRBD2, lacks DNA for checking. The CDR3 runs 14 residues. Germline values: CDR1 MNHEY, CDR2 SMNVEV (reference sequence). The CDR3 protein is CASSLAAGVPEQYF.

This chain connects TRBV5-1 to TRBJ2-1; TCRdb's assignment of TRBD2 cannot be checked, as there is no DNA. The CDR3 covers 15 residues. CDR1 SGHRS and CDR2 YFSETQ come from the germline V gene. The CDR3 sequence: CASSLESVAGSFQFF.

The V and J genes are TRBV27 and TRBJ2-3. The CDR3 spans 13 residues. Germline CDR1 MNHEY, CDR2 SMNVEV (reference sequence). CDR3: CASRASVTDTQYF.

The CDR3 reads CASSQGTRIPPDTQYF. The rearrangement uses TRBV3-1 and TRBJ2-3. The CDR3 consists of 16 residues. The germline V gene has CDR1 LGHDT and CDR2 YNNKEL (reference sequence).

The chain is built from TRBV20-1 and TRBJ2-3; lacking DNA, the TRBD2 call made by TCRdb goes unchecked. The CDR3 spans 12 residues. Germline CDR1 reads DFQATT; CDR2 reads SNEGSKA (reference sequence). This CDR3 is CSAHSGKDTQYF.

The rearrangement uses TRBV7-9 and TRBJ1-4. Germline CDR1 and CDR2: SEHNR and FQNEAQ (reference sequence). There are 15 residues in the CDR3. CDR3: CASSLGEGVNEKLFF.

The chain combines TRBV27 with TRBJ2-6; TCRdb names TRBD2, which stays unverified in the absence of DNA. Germline loops: CDR1 MNHEY, CDR2 SMNVEV (reference sequence). CDR3 length: 17 residues. The chain's CDR3 is CASSTWPPLPGANVLTF.

The genes are TRBV3-1 and TRBJ2-5; TCRdb indicates TRBD2, and absent DNA this call remains unverified. The CDR3 sequence is 16 residues long. Germline CDR1 and CDR2: LGHDT and YNNKEL (reference sequence). Here the CDR3 reads CASSRNTGTGQETQYF.

The gene calls are TRBV20-1 and TRBJ1-1; the TCRdb D gene call, TRBD1, has no DNA to confirm it. This CDR3 spans 11 amino acids. CDR1 is DFQATT and CDR2 is SNEGSKA in the germline V gene (reference sequence). The CDR3 loop is CSARTGSEAFF.

The CDR3 is CASSSRQGDTEAFF. The chain uses TRBV11-2 and TRBJ1-1; the TCRdb call, TRBD1, lacks DNA for checking. CDR3 length equals 14 residues. In germline, CDR1 is SGHAT, CDR2 FQNNGV. Variable domain in full (rest from reference TRBV11-2 and TRBJ1-1): EAGVAQSPRYKIIEKRQSVAFWCNPISGHATLYWYQQILGQGPKLLIQFQNNGVVDDSQLPKDRFSAERLKGVDSTLKIQPAKLEDSAVYLCASSSRQGDTEAFFGQGTRLTVV.

This CDR3 reads CASSSEALGNTGELFF. The chain combines TRBV5-1 with TRBJ2-2. Looked up from germline, CDR1 is SGHRS and CDR2 is YFSETQ. There are 16 residues in the CDR3.